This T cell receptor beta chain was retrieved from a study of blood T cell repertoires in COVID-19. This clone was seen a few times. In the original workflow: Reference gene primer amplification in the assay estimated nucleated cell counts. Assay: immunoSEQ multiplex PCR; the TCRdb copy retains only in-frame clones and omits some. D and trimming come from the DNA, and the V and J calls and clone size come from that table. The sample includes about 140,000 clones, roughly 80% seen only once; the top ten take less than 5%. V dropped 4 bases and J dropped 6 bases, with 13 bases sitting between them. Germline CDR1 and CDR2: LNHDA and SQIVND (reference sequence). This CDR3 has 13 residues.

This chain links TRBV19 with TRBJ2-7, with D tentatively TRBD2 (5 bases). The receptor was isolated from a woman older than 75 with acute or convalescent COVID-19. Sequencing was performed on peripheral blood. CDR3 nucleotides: TGTGCCAGTAGTACCCAGATGGCGGGCGAGCAGTACTTC. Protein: CASSTQMAGEQYF.